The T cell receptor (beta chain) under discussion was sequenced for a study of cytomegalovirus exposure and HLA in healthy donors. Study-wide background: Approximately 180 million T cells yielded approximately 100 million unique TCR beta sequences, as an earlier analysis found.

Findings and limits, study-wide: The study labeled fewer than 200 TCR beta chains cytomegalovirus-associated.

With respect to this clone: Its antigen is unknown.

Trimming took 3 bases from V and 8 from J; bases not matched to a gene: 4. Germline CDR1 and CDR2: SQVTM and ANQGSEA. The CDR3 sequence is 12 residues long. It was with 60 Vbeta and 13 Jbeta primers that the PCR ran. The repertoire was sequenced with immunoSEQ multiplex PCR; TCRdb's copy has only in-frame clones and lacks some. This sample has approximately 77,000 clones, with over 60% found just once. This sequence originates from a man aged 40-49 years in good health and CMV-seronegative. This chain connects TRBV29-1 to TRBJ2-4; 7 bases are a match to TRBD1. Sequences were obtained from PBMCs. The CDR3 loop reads CSVEVDRDIQYF. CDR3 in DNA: TGCAGCGTTGAGGTAGACAGGGACATTCAGTACTTC. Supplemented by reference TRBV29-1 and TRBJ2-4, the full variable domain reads SAVISQKPSRDICQRGTSLTIQCQVDSQVTMMFWYRQQPGQSLTLIATANQGSEATYESGFVIDKFPISRPNLTFSTLTVSNMSPEDSSIYLCSVEVDRDIQYFGAGTRLSVL.